This entry lists 30 T cell receptor beta chains sequenced from one sample in a study of T-cell reconstitution after alpha-beta-depleted transplantation in children listed by TCRdb under 2016. The receptor library was made with PCR. The data were produced on an Illumina HiSeq 2500. TCR library preparation used molecular barcoding, with unique molecular identifiers applied to normalize quantification of the TCRbeta repertoire. The raw public reads went through TCRdb reprocessing: fastp at Q25, MiXCR clone calling, in-frame beta chains kept. CDR3 protein duplicates are merged, each entry listing the most common genes and DNA. For this sample the table gives approximately 130,000 distinct CDR3 sequences, of which around a tenth were detected only once. The top ten constitute around 24% of the sample. In the paper's terms, the treatment or condition label means: allogeneic hematopoietic cell transplantation with graft depleted of TCRalphabeta T cells and CD19 B cells.

Sequencing used PBMCs, mostly from graft donor cells, obtained 180 days after TCRalphabeta/CD19-depleted stem cell transplant. These receptors all come from a girl in the first two years of life who had a stem cell transplant for combined immunodeficiency, so the T cells may come from the graft donor.

V and J are TRBV20-1 and TRBJ1-3, with D uncertain. The CDR3 totals 14 residues. Germline V CDR1 and CDR2: DFQATT, SNEGSKA (reference sequence). The V and J ends lost 5 bases and 0 bases respectively, with 11 bases between them. The CDR3 sequence is CSAPMRTSGNTIYF. DNA for the CDR3: TGCAGTGCTCCAATGAGGACCTCTGGAAACACCATATATTTT.

The chain uses TRBV29-1 and TRBJ1-1, with 7 bases lining up with TRBD1. Germline V lookup: CDR1 SQVTM, CDR2 ANQGSEA. The J segment lost 11 bases and the V segment lost 6 bases, leaving 15 bases of the junction unmatched. The CDR3 is 13 amino acids. The CDR3 sequence: CSVGTVPPETAFF. For the CDR3, the DNA is TGCAGCGTCGGGACAGTGCCCCCTGAAACCGCTTTCTTT.

This clonotype turned up a few times. The chain links TRBV25-1 to TRBJ2-3, with 7 bases matching TRBD2. CDR1 is MGHDK, CDR2 SYGVNS, per germline. The junction had 5 bases not matched to a gene; V was cut back by 1 base and J by 4 bases. This CDR3 contains 15 residues. The CDR3 DNA reads TGTGCCAGCAGTGAATGGGGGGGTGGGGCAGATACGCAGTATTTT. Protein: CASSEWGGGADTQYF.

V usage is TRBV20-1 and J usage is TRBJ2-7; no firm D call. V dropped 2 bases and J dropped 3 bases, with 11 bases sitting between them. Germline CDR1 is DFQATT and CDR2 is SNEGSKA (reference sequence). The CDR3 runs to 13 residues. The CDR3 spells CSARRTRDYEQYF. CDR3 DNA sequence: TGCAGTGCTAGAAGGACCCGCGACTACGAGCAGTACTTC.

As DNA, the CDR3 is TGTGCCAGCAGCTATCCCGGGACAGGGGGGAACGAGCAGTACTTC. It specifies CASSYPGTGGNEQYF. J is TRBJ2-7 and V is TRBV7-9; TRBD1 aligns across 11 bases. The CDR3 is 15 amino acids. Germline-derived CDR1 and CDR2 are SEHNR and FQNEAQ (reference sequence). V was clipped by 4 bases and J by 5 bases; unmatched bases: 7. Full variable domain (remainder filled in from reference TRBV7-9 and TRBJ2-7): DTGVSQNPRHKITKRGQNVTFRCDPISEHNRLYWYRQTLGQGPEFLTYFQNEAQLEKSRLLSDRFSAERPKGSFSTLEIQRTEQGDSAMYLCASSYPGTGGNEQYFGPGTRLTVT.

This clonotype showed up just a few times. This sequence joins TRBV20-1 and TRBJ2-7, with TRBD2 matching over 9 bases. CDR1 and CDR2 from the germline V gene are DFQATT and SNEGSKA (reference sequence). This CDR3 spans 15 amino acids. With 6 bases clipped from V and 3 bases from J, the junction kept 12 bases outside the gene matches. The CDR3 spells CSASSGSGSDYEQYF. CDR3 sequence (DNA): TGCAGTGCCAGTAGCGGGAGCGGATCGGACTACGAGCAGTACTTC.

This clonotype was seen many times. The genes are TRBV20-1 and TRBJ1-2; D not certain. The germline V gene has CDR1 DFQATT and CDR2 SNEGSKA (reference sequence). Trimming removed 3 bases from V and 1 base from J, with 6 bases in between. The CDR3 is made up of 12 amino acids. The CDR3 reads CSARLDNYGYTF. In DNA form, the CDR3 reads TGCAGTGCTAGGCTCGATAACTATGGCTACACCTTC.

This clonotype has more than one count but fewer than ten. This chain links TRBV7-2 with TRBJ2-7, with TRBD2 matching 8 bases. V lost 5 bases, J lost 6 bases, and 6 bases stayed unmatched. Germline V CDR1 and CDR2: SGHTA, FQGNSA. The CDR3 sequence is 13 residues long. CDR3 protein: CASSVAGTSEQYF. The CDR3, as DNA: TGTGCCAGCAGCGTCGCCGGGACTAGCGAGCAGTACTTC.

This clonotype was seen at least ten times. The chain carries TRBV27 and TRBJ2-7, with 9 bases matching TRBD1. Germline V gene lookup returns CDR1 MNHEY and CDR2 SMNVEV (reference sequence). Germline trimming cut 6 bases from V and 0 bases from J; bases unmatched to any gene: 9. The CDR3 covers 16 residues. CDR3 residues: CASRDRGLPYSYEQYF. CDR3 nucleotides: TGTGCCAGCAGGGACAGGGGCCTTCCCTACTCCTACGAGCAGTACTTC.

The chain couples TRBV20-1 to TRBJ2-5; TRBD2 aligns across 8 bases. The CDR3 totals 14 residues. CDR1 and CDR2 from the germline V gene are DFQATT and SNEGSKA (reference sequence). The V segment lost 1 base and the J segment 2 bases; nucleotides outside the gene matches: 3. The CDR3 DNA reads TGCAGTGCTAGAGTAGCGGGGTTGCAAGAGACCCAGTACTTC. It codes for CSARVAGLQETQYF.

The genes are TRBV4-1 and TRBJ2-3, with D maybe TRBD2 (7 bases). The V end was cut by 1 base, the J end by 4 bases, with 12 bases between. CDR3 length equals 15 residues. Germline V gene sequence: CDR1 MGHRA, CDR2 YSYEKL. CDR3 sequence reads: CASSQVWGGSDTQYF. The CDR3 nucleotides are TGCGCCAGCAGCCAAGTTTGGGGGGGCTCAGATACGCAGTATTTT.

The chain links TRBV20-1 to TRBJ2-3, with 11 bases fitting TRBD2. Germline-derived CDR1 and CDR2 are DFQATT and SNEGSKA (reference sequence). The CDR3 is made up of 14 amino acids. DNA for the CDR3: TGCAAAGCTAGCGGGAGGATTCAGGCAGATACGCAGTATTTT. Its translation: CKASGRIQADTQYF.

In its sample, this clonotype was seen a few times. The V and J genes are TRBV12-3 or TRBV12-4 and TRBJ1-3; D is uncertain. Trimming took off 1 base at V and 5 bases at J, with 15 bases between the two ends. The CDR3 loop spans 16 amino acids. DNA for the CDR3: TGTGCCAGCAGTTTAGTGAACGGACCCACCAGAAACACCATATATTTT. It specifies CASSLVNGPTRNTIYF.

There are a few counts of this clonotype. This sequence joins TRBV10-3 and TRBJ2-7, with 10 bases matching TRBD2. CDR1 and CDR2 from the germline V gene are ENHRY and SYGVKD. V lost 6 bases to trimming and J lost 3 bases; unmatched junction nucleotides: 20. This CDR3 has 19 amino acids. The CDR3 region is CAIRSTGTALAGVFYEQYF. CDR3 coding DNA: TGTGCCATCAGATCTACCGGGACAGCCCTAGCGGGAGTATTCTACGAGCAGTACTTC.

This clonotype was seen just once. V usage is TRBV7-2 and J usage is TRBJ1-2; 12 bases map to TRBD1. Germline CDR1 SGHTA, CDR2 FQGNSA. V lost 5 bases to trimming and J lost 8 bases; unmatched junction nucleotides: 15. The CDR3 length is 17 residues. The DNA for the CDR3 is TGTGCCAGCAGCCTTAATATTGGGGACAGGGGGCGCAGGGGCTACACCTTC. It encodes CASSLNIGDRGRRGYTF.

The chain employs TRBV20-1 and TRBJ1-2; 7 bases line up with TRBD1. Germline V gene sequence: CDR1 DFQATT, CDR2 SNEGSKA (reference sequence). The CDR3 is 13 residues long. After removal of 5 bases from V and 8 bases from J, the junction contained 11 bases not matched to a gene. The DNA for the CDR3 is TGCAGTGCTGCCGGGACAGACGGGCGCGGCTACACCTTC. Protein product: CSAAGTDGRGYTF.

The V and J genes are TRBV15 and TRBJ2-1, with TRBD1 matching 8 bases. Germline assignment: CDR1 LNHNV and CDR2 YYDKDF (reference sequence). This CDR3 has 15 residues. The J segment lost 5 bases and the V segment lost 1 base, leaving 4 bases of the junction unmatched. The CDR3 nucleotides read TGTGCCACCAGCAGAGCAGGGGGCATCGACAATGAGCAGTTCTTC. The encoded protein is CATSRAGGIDNEQFF.

This clonotype appeared a few times. V is TRBV29-1 and J is TRBJ2-1; 11 nucleotides match TRBD2. Germline lookup yields CDR1 SQVTM and CDR2 ANQGSEA. V lost 5 bases to trimming and J lost 0 bases; unmatched junction nucleotides: 6. There are 16 residues in the CDR3. The CDR3 DNA is TGCAGCGTTACTAGCGGGGGCCCAAGCTCCTACAATGAGCAGTTCTTC. The encoded protein is CSVTSGGPSSYNEQFF.

This clonotype was seen only a few times. The chain recombines TRBV20-1 with TRBJ2-2; D is perhaps TRBD1 or TRBD2 (5 bases each). The CDR3 sequence is 16 residues long. CDR1 and CDR2 (germline): DFQATT, SNEGSKA (reference sequence). V was cut by 1 base and J by 6 bases, with 18 bases left in between. The CDR3 DNA sequence: TGCAGTGCTAGAGGGGTGAGGGGCCAGGTCCCCGGGGAGCTGTTTTTT. This encodes CSARGVRGQVPGELFF.

The chain joins TRBV28 to TRBJ2-1; 10 bases agree with TRBD1. Germline CDR1 and CDR2: MDHEN and SYDVKM. The CDR3 covers 19 residues. Trimming at V came to 2 bases and at J to 3 bases, leaving 13 bases not matched to a gene. CDR3 sequence: CASSLPWARTGGGYNEQFF. The CDR3 DNA follows: TGTGCCAGCAGTTTACCCTGGGCGAGGACAGGGGGGGGCTACAATGAGCAGTTCTTC. Filled out from reference TRBV28 and TRBJ2-1, the complete variable domain reads DVKVTQSSRYLVKRTGEKVFLECVQDMDHENMFWYRQDPGLGLRLIYFSYDVKMKEKGDIPEGYSVSREKKERFSLILESASTNQTSMYLCASSLPWARTGGGYNEQFFGPGTRLTVL.

The chain combines TRBV12-3 or TRBV12-4 with TRBJ1-2, with 9 nucleotides matching TRBD1. The J segment lost 7 bases and the V segment lost 1 base, leaving 4 bases of the junction unmatched. The CDR3 spans 14 residues. The CDR3 coding sequence is TGTGCCAGCAGTTTAGACAGGGGGCATGGTGGCTACACCTTC. Translated, it gives CASSLDRGHGGYTF.

This chain uses TRBV6-5 with TRBJ1-3; 7 bases are shared with TRBD1. The V segment lost 3 bases and the J segment 0 bases; nucleotides outside the gene matches: 8. The length of the CDR3 is 17 residues. From germline, CDR1 is MNHEY and CDR2 SVGAGI. The CDR3 is CASSYPQGTSSGNTIYF. In DNA, the CDR3 is TGTGCCAGCAGTTATCCACAGGGGACCAGCTCTGGAAACACCATATATTTT.

This clonotype was counted only a few times. The J gene is TRBJ1-5, the V gene TRBV6-2 or TRBV6-3, with D hard to call. The CDR3 length is 15 residues. Per germline, CDR1 MNHEY and CDR2 SVGEGT. V dropped 2 bases and J dropped 1 base, with 9 bases sitting between them. Here the CDR3 DNA reads TGTGCCAGCAGTTACGGGCCAGCGAGCAATCAGCCCCAGCATTTT. This gives the protein CASSYGPASNQPQHF.

This clonotype was seen a handful of times. At one end the junction does not follow the germline gene, possibly because of a read error. The chain links TRBV20-1 to TRBJ2-3, with 9 bases aligning to TRBD2. Germline CDR1 reads DFQATT; CDR2 reads SNEGSKA (reference sequence). This CDR3 is 16 amino acids long. This CDR3 is CSARDPYSGGPDTQYF. The CDR3 nucleotides are TGCAGTGCGAGAGACCCCTATAGCGGGGGCCCAGATACGCAGTATTTT.

This chain joins TRBV29-1 and TRBJ2-1; 12 bases are shared with TRBD2. This CDR3 has 15 amino acids. Germline CDR1 reads SQVTM; CDR2 reads ANQGSEA. V was pared by 1 base and J by 7 bases, with 5 bases of the junction left unmatched. The CDR3 region is CSVEVLAGGFNEQFF. In nucleotides, the CDR3 is TGCAGCGTTGAAGTTCTAGCGGGAGGGTTTAATGAGCAGTTCTTC.

This chain connects TRBV12-3 or TRBV12-4 to TRBJ2-5; D might be TRBD1 (7 bases). V shed 5 bases and J shed 4 bases, with 11 bases lying between them. The length of the CDR3 is 13 residues. This CDR3 is CASSGGTVETQYF. The CDR3, as DNA: TGTGCCAGCAGTGGAGGGACAGTAGAGACCCAGTACTTC.

CDR3 nucleotides: TGCAGTGCTACCAGGGGGAAAAACATTCAGTACTTC. Translated: CSATRGKNIQYF. The rearrangement uses TRBV20-1 and TRBJ2-4; TRBD1 matches at 7 bases. The CDR3 totals 12 residues. Per the germline V gene, CDR1 is DFQATT and CDR2 is SNEGSKA (reference sequence). The trim removed 4 bases at V and 4 bases at J, leaving 1 base unmatched.

This clonotype was picked up a small number of times. The V and J genes are TRBV4-3 and TRBJ1-2; TRBD1 matches at 8 bases. Germline lookup yields CDR1 LGHNA and CDR2 YSLEER. V lost 0 bases, J lost 4 bases, and 1 base stayed unmatched. The CDR3 sequence is 14 residues long. The CDR3 region is CASSQEGQGYGYTF. CDR3 DNA: TGCGCCAGCAGCCAAGAAGGACAGGGCTATGGCTACACCTTC.

This chain links TRBV7-2 with TRBJ2-7; D uncertain. V dropped 0 bases and J dropped 2 bases, with 11 bases sitting between them. In germline, CDR1 is SGHTA, CDR2 FQGNSA. This CDR3 comprises 15 residues. CDR3 region: CASSLALESAYEQYF. The CDR3 nucleotides are TGTGCCAGCAGCTTAGCGTTGGAGTCGGCCTACGAGCAGTACTTC.

The J gene is TRBJ2-7, the V gene TRBV19, with unresolved D. CDR1 is LNHDA, CDR2 SQIVND, per germline (reference sequence). The CDR3 loop spans 12 amino acids. The V end was cut by 3 bases, the J end by 6 bases, with 9 bases between. The CDR3 DNA reads as TGTGCCAGTAGTATGTGGGGATCCGAGCAGTACTTC. It encodes CASSMWGSEQYF.